Following are 32 T cell receptor beta chains from one sample sequenced in a study of identical twins. Via MiXCR, TCRdb re-called the 5' RACE reads, giving one row per CDR3 protein. This table has 450,000 or so distinct CDR3 sequences, approximately 15% appearing once. These same records also appear under a second study, on yellow fever vaccine responses in identical twins.

Sequencing was done on a sample of CD4+ T cells sorted from blood. The receptors here all came from a woman younger than 35 in good health.

This chain uses TRBV11-2 with TRBJ2-2, with 9 bases fitting TRBD2. The CDR3 is 18 amino acids. Trimming at V came to 1 base and at J to 0 bases, leaving 6 bases not matched to a gene. Germline CDR1 and CDR2: SGHAT and FQNNGV. CDR3 nucleotides: TGTGCCAGCAGCTTAGTGGGTAGCGGGGGTGCGAACACCGGGGAGCTGTTTTTT. This sequence encodes CASSLVGSGGANTGELFF. Full variable domain (missing parts from reference TRBV11-2 and TRBJ2-2): EAGVAQSPRYKIIEKRQSVAFWCNPISGHATLYWYQQILGQGPKLLIQFQNNGVVDDSQLPKDRFSAERLKGVDSTLKIQPAKLEDSAVYLCASSLVGSGGANTGELFFGEGSRLTVL.

In its sample, this clonotype was seen many times. The rearrangement links TRBV10-3 to TRBJ2-7, with D unclear. Germline lookup yields CDR1 ENHRY and CDR2 SYGVKD. Trimming took off 1 base at V and 6 bases at J, with 16 bases between the two ends. This CDR3 has 15 residues. CDR3 DNA sequence: TGTGCCATCAGTGAGTACGGCTCCATGATGGGCGAGCAGTACTTC. Protein product: CAISEYGSMMGEQYF.

This clonotype was observed a few times. The genes are TRBV11-2 and TRBJ2-5; 8 bases match TRBD2. This CDR3 spans 15 amino acids. V trimming: 6 bases; J trimming: 3 bases; junction bases outside the gene matches: 9. CDR1 and CDR2 (germline): SGHAT, FQNNGV. The CDR3 reads CASSWSGRGEETQYF. The CDR3 DNA reads TGTGCCAGCAGTTGGAGCGGGAGAGGGGAAGAGACCCAGTACTTC.

Only a few counts were recorded for this clonotype. The chain has TRBV5-1 and TRBJ2-1; TRBD1 agrees at 9 bases. This CDR3 comprises 13 residues. J gave up 10 bases and V 4 bases, and 6 bases lay outside the gene matches. Germline V gene sequence: CDR1 SGHRS, CDR2 YFSETQ. CDR3: CASSGTGYDEQFF. DNA for the CDR3: TGCGCCAGCAGCGGGACAGGGTACGACGAGCAGTTCTTC.

The chain couples TRBV5-5 to TRBJ2-1; the D gene could be TRBD1 or TRBD2 (5 bases each). Per germline, CDR1 SGHKS and CDR2 YYEKEE (reference sequence). The V end lost 4 bases, the J end lost 10 bases, and 21 bases lay between the germline ends. The length of the CDR3 is 15 residues. CDR3 in amino acids: CASSAGTAIKGEQFF. CDR3 coding DNA: TGTGCCAGCAGCGCCGGGACGGCAATCAAAGGGGAGCAGTTCTTC.

The rearrangement uses TRBV7-9 and TRBJ2-6; 7 nucleotides align to TRBD2. This CDR3 is built from 15 residues. Germline loops: CDR1 SEHNR, CDR2 FQNEAQ (reference sequence). Trimming removed 5 bases from V and 2 bases from J; junction bases left unmatched: 3. Written as DNA, the CDR3 is TGTGCCAGCAGCCCTGGACTAGCTGGGGCCAACGTCCTGACTTTC. Its protein product is CASSPGLAGANVLTF.

The chain joins TRBV20-1 to TRBJ2-2; D is perhaps TRBD1 or TRBD2 (5 bases each). CDR3 length: 19 residues. Germline V CDR1 and CDR2: DFQATT, SNEGSKA (reference sequence). The V and J ends lost 1 base and 5 bases respectively, with 26 bases between them. The CDR3 reads CSARAVYGTGTRPTGELFF. CDR3 DNA: TGCAGTGCTAGAGCTGTGTACGGAACTGGGACGAGACCAACCGGGGAGCTGTTTTTT.

This clonotype was counted ten times or more. The rearrangement links TRBV20-1 to TRBJ2-3; the D is unclear. The germline V gene has CDR1 DFQATT and CDR2 SNEGSKA (reference sequence). V was pared by 6 bases and J by 1 base, with 8 bases between. The CDR3 runs 12 residues. CDR3 sequence: CSATLGTDTQYF. CDR3 DNA: TGCAGTGCAACACTGGGCACAGATACGCAGTATTTT.

This clonotype was observed at least ten times. The V and J genes are TRBV29-1 and TRBJ2-5; tentative D call: TRBD1 (7 bases). The CDR3 consists of 13 residues. Trimming cost V 5 bases and J 1 base, with 11 bases left between them. The V gene's germline CDR1 is SQVTM and CDR2 ANQGSEA. The CDR3 DNA sequence: TGCAGCGTTCAGGGGGGAAGCCAAGAGACCCAGTACTTC. It is translated as CSVQGGSQETQYF.

This clonotype was recorded a few times. V gene TRBV7-2 combines with J gene TRBJ2-1; no firm D call. The CDR3 loop spans 14 amino acids. CDR1 is SGHTA, CDR2 FQGNSA, per germline. With 5 bases removed from V and 13 bases from J, the gap between germline ends came to 21 bases. The CDR3 region has the DNA TGTGCCAGCAGCGAAAGTGGACCCGGTACGAAACAGTTCTTC. Protein: CASSESGPGTKQFF. Based on the CDR3 plus reference TRBV7-2 and TRBJ2-1, the full variable domain is GAGVSQSPSNKVTEKGKDVELRCDPISGHTALYWYRQSLGQGLEFLIYFQGNSAPDKSGLPSDRFSAERTGGSVSTLTIQRTQQEDSAVYLCASSESGPGTKQFFGPGTRLTVL.

The table lists this clonotype with many counts. The V gene is TRBV12-3 or TRBV12-4, the J gene TRBJ2-7; maybe TRBD1 (5 bases). V lost 5 bases to trimming and J lost 1 base, with 12 bases between them. The CDR3 runs 14 residues. This chain's CDR3 is CASSRQPLSYEQYF. CDR3 nucleotides: TGTGCCAGCAGTCGACAGCCATTATCCTACGAGCAGTACTTC.

This clonotype was picked up a small number of times. The rearrangement joins TRBV11-3 to TRBJ2-3, with 9 bases aligning to TRBD2. This CDR3 contains 16 residues. The trim removed 4 bases at V and 6 bases at J, leaving 11 bases unmatched. Germline V CDR1 and CDR2: SGHNT, YENEEA. CDR3 sequence (DNA): TGTGCCAGCAGCTCCGGGACTAGCCTCACCCCGGATACGCAGTATTTT. It yields the protein CASSSGTSLTPDTQYF. The full variable domain, completed using reference TRBV11-3 and TRBJ2-3, is EAGVVQSPRYKIIEKKQPVAFWCNPISGHNTLYWYLQNLGQGPELLIRYENEEAVDDSQLPKDRFSAERLKGVDSTLKIQPAELGDSAVYLCASSSGTSLTPDTQYFGPGTRLTVL.

This clonotype was seen a handful of times. CDR3 region: CASSPLTTSGSGEQFF. The CDR3 DNA reads TGTGCCAGCAGTCCCCTAACGACTAGCGGGAGCGGTGAGCAGTTCTTC. The chain has TRBV6-2 or TRBV6-3 and TRBJ2-1; 12 nucleotides align to TRBD2. Losses at the gene ends were 5 bases for V and 9 bases for J; bases not matched to a gene: 11. The CDR3 length is 16 residues. Germline V gives CDR1 MNHEY, CDR2 SVGEGT.

The rearrangement joins TRBV14 to TRBJ2-1; 10 bases line up with TRBD1. This CDR3 is 12 amino acids long. The germline gives CDR1 SGHDN, CDR2 FVKESK. Trimming took 5 bases from V and 15 from J; bases not matched to a gene: 7. CDR3: CASSFPGQGLFF. DNA of the CDR3: TGTGCCAGCAGCTTCCCGGGACAGGGGTTGTTCTTC.

This chain joins TRBV2 and TRBJ2-5, with no clear D. The CDR3 consists of 12 residues. CDR1 and CDR2 from the germline V gene are SNHLY and FYNNEI. With 4 bases removed from V and 9 bases from J, the gap between germline ends came to 12 bases. The CDR3 loop is CASSGIRSAQYF. The CDR3, as DNA: TGTGCCAGCAGTGGGATCCGGTCGGCCCAGTACTTC.

In its sample, this clonotype was seen a few times. The chain links TRBV3-1 to TRBJ2-7, with 15 bases identical to TRBD2. CDR3 length: 18 residues. Trimming cost V 0 bases and J 6 bases; bases outside gene matches: 9. CDR1 LGHDT and CDR2 YNNKEL come from the germline V gene (reference sequence). DNA of the CDR3: TGTGCCAGCAGCCAAGAGGGACTAGCGGGAGGCCCACGTCGCGAGCAGTACTTC. It specifies CASSQEGLAGGPRREQYF.

This clonotype was detected only a few times. J is TRBJ1-2 and V is TRBV6-2 or TRBV6-3; 8 bases are shared with TRBD1. This CDR3 spans 14 amino acids. Germline-derived CDR1 and CDR2 are MNHEY and SVGEGT. Trimming took 8 bases from V and 5 from J; bases not matched to a gene: 10. The CDR3 sequence is CASDAQGAEYGYTF. CDR3 bases: TGTGCCAGCGACGCGCAGGGGGCTGAATATGGCTACACCTTC.

The chain joins TRBV7-3 to TRBJ2-7, with TRBD1 identical over 10 bases. Trimming at V came to 3 bases and at J to 4 bases, leaving 6 bases not matched to a gene. The CDR3 extends over 15 amino acids. CDR1 SGHTA and CDR2 FQGTGA come from the germline V gene. CDR3 in DNA: TGTGCCAGCAGCTTGCCGAAGGACAGGGGGTACGAGCAGTACTTC. Amino acids: CASSLPKDRGYEQYF.

This clonotype was found a few times. The chain combines TRBV16 with TRBJ1-5; D is ambiguous. Per the germline V gene, CDR1 is KGHSY and CDR2 is FQNENV. Trimming removed 1 base from V and 0 bases from J, with 13 bases in between. The CDR3 runs to 17 residues. This CDR3 reads CASSQFLLRGSNQPQHF. The CDR3 DNA reads as TGTGCCAGCAGCCAATTTCTATTACGGGGTAGCAATCAGCCCCAGCATTTT.

This clonotype was counted between two and nine times. The V and J genes are TRBV7-9 and TRBJ2-5, with 8 bases fitting TRBD2. In germline, CDR1 is SEHNR, CDR2 FQNEAQ (reference sequence). The CDR3 has 17 residues. With V trimmed by 1 base and J by 5 bases, 12 bases remained unmatched. The CDR3 sequence is CASSLVLASGTRETQYF. The CDR3 DNA is TGTGCCAGCAGCTTAGTTTTGGCGTCCGGGACTAGGGAGACCCAGTACTTC.

This clonotype occurred a few times. The chain couples TRBV27 to TRBJ2-2; TRBD2 matches 8 bases. CDR1 and CDR2 from the germline V gene are MNHEY and SMNVEV (reference sequence). The V gene end was trimmed by 3 bases and the J gene end by 1 base; junction bases not matched to a gene: 1. There are 15 residues in the CDR3. The DNA of the CDR3 is TGTGCCAGCAGTTTTCTAGCGGGGAACACCGGGGAGCTGTTTTTT. This encodes CASSFLAGNTGELFF.

The chain recombines TRBV7-3 with TRBJ2-7; 13 bases fit TRBD2. The V gene's germline CDR1 is SGHTA and CDR2 FQGTGA. With V trimmed by 2 bases and J by 1 base, 5 bases remained unmatched. There are 17 residues in the CDR3. The CDR3 DNA is TGTGCCAGCAGCTTATTGGGGACTAGCGGGGTGTCCTACGAGCAGTACTTC. Protein sequence: CASSLLGTSGVSYEQYF.

This clonotype was observed a handful of times. The chain links TRBV25-1 to TRBJ1-4, with D possibly being TRBD1 (5 bases). The CDR3 is made up of 15 amino acids. In germline, CDR1 is MGHDK, CDR2 SYGVNS. V was shortened by 0 bases and J by 8 bases, with 13 bases between the two germline ends. CDR3 sequence (DNA): TGTGCCAGCAGTGAATACGTAGGGGCCGCCGAAAAACTGTTTTTT. This gives the protein CASSEYVGAAEKLFF.

This clonotype was detected only a few times. The chain employs TRBV28 and TRBJ1-2, with 8 bases lining up with TRBD1. The V segment lost 6 bases and the J segment 4 bases; nucleotides outside the gene matches: 7. This CDR3 is built from 14 residues. Germline CDR1 and CDR2: MDHEN and SYDVKM. CDR3 nucleotides: TGTGCCAGCAGACTCAGGGGGCGTTTCTATGGCTACACCTTC. Translation: CASRLRGRFYGYTF.

A few counts support this clonotype. The rearrangement uses TRBV14 and TRBJ2-5; 10 nucleotides line up with TRBD1. The CDR3 consists of 18 residues. Germline values: CDR1 SGHDN, CDR2 FVKESK. The J segment lost 0 bases and the V segment lost 4 bases, leaving 11 bases of the junction unmatched. CDR3 residues: CASSRGLPDRGYQETQYF. The CDR3 region has the DNA TGTGCCAGCAGCCGAGGGCTTCCGGACAGGGGGTACCAAGAGACCCAGTACTTC.

V usage is TRBV13 and J usage is TRBJ2-1; 7 bases map to TRBD2. The CDR3 covers 13 residues. Germline values: CDR1 PRHDT, CDR2 FYEKMQ (reference sequence). With 2 bases clipped from V and 10 bases from J, the junction kept 5 bases outside the gene matches. CDR3 sequence reads: CASSLQAGREQFF. The CDR3 nucleotides are TGTGCCAGCAGCTTACAAGCGGGAAGAGAGCAGTTCTTC.

V usage is TRBV11-2 and J usage is TRBJ2-2, with 11 positions matching TRBD2. CDR3 length: 18 residues. In germline, CDR1 is SGHAT, CDR2 FQNNGV. Unmatched junction bases numbered 8, after V lost 5 bases and J lost 0 bases. The CDR3 bases are TGTGCCAGCAGCATCCCTAGCGGGAGGCCTGCGAACACCGGGGAGCTGTTTTTT. Translation gives CASSIPSGRPANTGELFF. The entire variable domain, with the rest obtained from reference TRBV11-2 and TRBJ2-2, is as follows: EAGVAQSPRYKIIEKRQSVAFWCNPISGHATLYWYQQILGQGPKLLIQFQNNGVVDDSQLPKDRFSAERLKGVDSTLKIQPAKLEDSAVYLCASSIPSGRPANTGELFFGEGSRLTVL.

The V and J genes are TRBV28 and TRBJ1-5, with D possibly being TRBD1 (5 bases). V was trimmed by 2 bases and J by 7 bases, leaving 9 bases between them. Germline V lookup: CDR1 MDHEN, CDR2 SYDVKM. This CDR3 comprises 13 residues. The CDR3 sequence is CASSLPGVQPQHF. The CDR3 DNA sequence: TGTGCCAGCAGTTTACCGGGGGTCCAGCCCCAGCATTTT.

The chain carries TRBV5-6 and TRBJ2-2; 9 nucleotides match TRBD2. The CDR3 sequence is 16 residues long. Germline V gene lookup returns CDR1 SGHDT and CDR2 YYEEEE. V gave up 3 bases and J gave up 4 bases; unmatched junction bases: 7. The DNA for the CDR3 is TGTGCCAGCAGCTCTCAAAGCGGGAGGCGCACCGGGGAGCTGTTTTTT. It is translated as CASSSQSGRRTGELFF.

This clonotype has a count of ten or more. V and J are TRBV3-1 and TRBJ2-5; tentative D call: TRBD2 (5 bases). CDR3 length: 15 amino acids. The germline CDR1 and CDR2 sequences are LGHDT and YNNKEL (reference sequence). Trimming left V 4 bases short and J 0 bases short, with 12 bases between. CDR3 loop: CASSPSGWNQETQYF. The CDR3 region has the DNA TGTGCCAGCAGCCCCAGCGGTTGGAACCAAGAGACCCAGTACTTC.

This clonotype was counted at least ten times. The V call is TRBV10-3, the J call TRBJ2-7; D remains ambiguous. V was pared by 3 bases and J by 5 bases, with 17 bases between. This CDR3 contains 15 residues. CDR1 and CDR2 (germline): ENHRY, SYGVKD. The CDR3 is CAISDPPWAADEQYF. The DNA of the CDR3 is TGTGCCATCAGTGATCCCCCTTGGGCCGCCGACGAGCAGTACTTC.

There are a few counts of this clonotype. The CDR3 reads CASSFGPTLYF. CDR3 DNA: TGTGCCAGCAGTTTTGGACCAACTTTATACTTC. V usage is TRBV7-9 and J usage is TRBJ2-5, with D unclear. CDR1 and CDR2 (germline): SEHNR, FQNEAQ (reference sequence). Trimming took off 6 bases at V and 14 bases at J, with 16 bases between the two ends. The CDR3 covers 11 residues.